The next 5 T cell receptor beta chains were all read from a single sample in a study of blood T cell repertoires in COVID-19 (dated by TCRdb to the early 2020s). Libraries were made using the immunoSEQ multiplex PCR assay. The table was pulled from immuneACCESS by TCRdb, which kept in-frame rearrangements only. Such tables lose some clones; where checked, under half of the loss comes from unresolved V genes, and the rest has no known cause. For this sample there are about 200,000 clones; around 75% appear just once. Of the sample, approximately 5.4% falls within the top ten clones. The source material was peripheral blood. These receptors all come from a human donor in a cohort sampled during active COVID-19.

The chain recombines TRBV7-2 with TRBJ1-6; 7 nucleotides line up with TRBD1. Germline-derived CDR1 and CDR2 are SGHTA and FQGNSA. The CDR3 contains 15 residues. V lost 1 base, J lost 7 bases, and 4 bases stayed unmatched. CDR3: CASSLGTGVNSPLHF. The CDR3 DNA reads as TGTGCCAGCAGCTTAGGTACAGGGGTGAATTCACCCCTCCACTTT.

The chain employs TRBV27 and TRBJ1-5, with 9 bases that match TRBD1. Losses at the gene ends were 7 bases for V and 2 bases for J; bases not matched to a gene: 9. Germline lookup yields CDR1 MNHEY and CDR2 SMNVEV (reference sequence). This CDR3 has 16 amino acids. CDR3 loop: CASKRQGVMGNQPQHF. The CDR3, as DNA: TGTGCCAGCAAGAGACAGGGGGTAATGGGCAATCAGCCCCAGCATTTT.

The chain employs TRBV4-2 and TRBJ1-6; a weak D match, TRBD1 (5 bases). This CDR3 contains 14 residues. The germline V gene encodes CDR1 LGHNA and CDR2 YNFKEQ. Between the trimmed V and J ends, which lost 5 bases and 10 bases, there was a span of 15 bases. The CDR3 DNA reads TGTGCCAGCAGCGAAAGCAGGGTCGAGTCACCCCTCCACTTT. Its translation is CASSESRVESPLHF.

The V call is TRBV14, the J call TRBJ1-2; D ambiguous. Germline V gives CDR1 SGHDN, CDR2 FVKESK. The germline V and J ends were trimmed by 1 base and 5 bases, with 8 bases remaining between them. This CDR3 has 13 residues. This CDR3 reads CASSQVLKYGYTF. DNA of the CDR3: TGTGCCAGCAGCCAAGTACTTAAGTATGGCTACACCTTC.

J is TRBJ2-7 and V is TRBV19; 12 bases fit TRBD2. The CDR3 runs 19 residues. Germline assignment: CDR1 LNHDA and CDR2 SQIVND (reference sequence). J lost 3 bases, V lost 4 bases, and 16 bases had no gene match. This CDR3 reads CASSTGRQGATSGSYEQYF. The CDR3, as DNA: TGTGCCAGTAGTACAGGGAGACAGGGGGCGACTAGCGGGAGCTACGAGCAGTACTTC.